The sequence of this TCR beta chain was determined in a study of T-cell memory formation after mild COVID-19. Study-wide results and caveats: Mainly CM and EM harbored the contracting CD4+ clones; mainly EMRA harbored the CD8+ ones.

A word on this clonotype: Antigen specificity is unknown.

Germline V gene sequence: CDR1 LGHNA, CDR2 YSLEER. CDR3 length: 13 amino acids. V lost 4 bases and J lost 7; bases outside the gene matches: 2. MiXCR, run by TCRdb on the 5' RACE reads, gives a single entry per CDR3 protein. The sample shows tens of thousands of distinct CDR3 sequences, roughly 12% of them seen only once. The sequenced sample consisted of PBMCs or a T cell subset sorted from them (not recorded which). The receptor's source is a man younger than 35 who had mild COVID-19 (a few samples of this study predate the infection). Cell type and time point are not known. The V gene is TRBV4-3, the J gene TRBJ2-1, with TRBD2 matching over 9 bases. This chain's CDR3 is CASSRGLANEQFF. The CDR3 DNA reads as TGCGCCAGCAGCCGCGGACTAGCGAATGAGCAGTTCTTC.